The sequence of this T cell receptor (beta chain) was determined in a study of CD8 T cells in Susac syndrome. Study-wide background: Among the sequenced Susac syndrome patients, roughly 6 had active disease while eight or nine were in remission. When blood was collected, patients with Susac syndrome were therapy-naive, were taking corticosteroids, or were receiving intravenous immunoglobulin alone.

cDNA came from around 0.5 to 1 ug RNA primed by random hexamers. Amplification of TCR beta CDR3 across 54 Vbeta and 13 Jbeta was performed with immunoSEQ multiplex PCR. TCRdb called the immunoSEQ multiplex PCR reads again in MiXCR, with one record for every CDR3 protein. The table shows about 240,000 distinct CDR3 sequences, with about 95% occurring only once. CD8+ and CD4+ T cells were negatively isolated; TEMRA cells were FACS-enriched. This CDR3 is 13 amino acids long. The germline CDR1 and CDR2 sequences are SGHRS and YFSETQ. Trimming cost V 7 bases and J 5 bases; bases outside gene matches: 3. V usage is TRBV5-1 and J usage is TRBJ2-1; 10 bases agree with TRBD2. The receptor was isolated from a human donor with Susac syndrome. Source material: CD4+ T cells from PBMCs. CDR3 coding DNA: TGCGCCAGCCAGCGGGAGGGGAACAATGAGCAGTTCTTC. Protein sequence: CASQREGNNEQFF.